This T cell receptor (beta chain) was captured by sequencing in a study of regulatory T cells in long-lasting Graves disease listed by TCRdb under 2021. Some background on the complete study: Antithyroid drugs had been taken for less than 3 months by newly diagnosed Graves' disease patients. Persistent Graves' disease patients were compared with newly diagnosed Graves' disease patients by peripheral blood TCR sequencing and RNA sequencing. The study was conducted in China and was registered as a clinical trial. TCR sequencing covered 13 persistent and 20 newly diagnosed Graves' disease patients, about 35 samples in total. The investigation overall reported the following: The study examined only peripheral blood because the primary lesion, thyroid tissue, could not be accessed. Lower TCR Shannon entropy and fewer highly expanded clones were observed in persistent Graves' disease patients than in newly diagnosed patients, which suggested clonal expansion. TRBV28, TRBJ1-2 and TRBJ2-5 were preferentially used in persistent disease, while TRBV20-1 and TRBJ2-1 were favored in newly diagnosed disease. Sequencing and analysis were restricted to the TCR beta chain. As a limitation, the authors acknowledged that the small sample size may reduce accuracy. More public clonotypes were shared among persistent patients (2,741) than among newly diagnosed patients (966).

CDR1 and CDR2, looked up from the germline V gene (reference sequence), are MNHEY and SMNVEV. The V end loses 4 bases and the J end loses 6 bases, and a stretch of 20 bases separates them. Reading from cysteine to phenylalanine, the CDR3 counts 16 amino acids. The sequence is cut down to CDR3 DNA, 48 bases in frame from base 1. Details on this clonotype: There is no known antigen for this receptor. Per-nucleotide qualities are absent, and no much larger clonotype sits a single base away.

The library came from multiplex PCR. The run used an Illumina HiSeq 4000. To build TCR beta libraries, CDR3 regions were amplified by Arm-PCR using iRepertoire HTBI primers. Gel purification was performed on PCR products prior to sequencing. Regarding the original processing steps: Gene usage analysis of CDR3 amino acid clonotypes relied on the 55 to 80 TRBV and 13 to 15 TRBJ segments identified across samples. COPE and FqMerger were used to merge the filtered high-quality paired reads into contigs. Contigs were aligned with BLAST to IMGT TRBV, TRBD and TRBJ reference genes, and CDR3 was defined per IMGT. Highly expanded clones were defined as clonotypes with a frequency above 0.1%. Repertoire diversity was measured by Shannon entropy, and V-J evenness by the Gini coefficient. A clonotype found in more than one individual was treated as public. TCRdb reprocessed the public reads (quality trimming at Q25 with fastp, clone calling with MiXCR) and kept in-frame beta chains. Each CDR3 protein gets just one entry, which takes the most common genes and DNA from the rows behind it. TCRdb, not the original authors, processed these V and J calls. This sample holds some 600,000 distinct CDR3 sequences; around 15% were observed only once. The top ten clonotypes cover more than 10% of the sample.

In the paper's terms, the time point label means: newly diagnosed GD, antithyroid drugs for less than 3 months. RNA was extracted from PBMCs in TRIzol for both TCR sequencing and RNA sequencing. Graves' disease was diagnosed according to American Thyroid Association guidelines. Patients were recruited from an endocrinology department in Xi'an, China. Each patient gave approximately 10 milliliters of peripheral blood, collected in an EDTA anticoagulant tube. Ficoll Paque Plus density gradient separation was used to isolate PBMCs, and no further T cell sorting was performed. An Agilent 2100 Bioanalyzer and agarose gel were used to assess RNA quality, and a NanoDrop 2000 was used to measure RNA concentration. The same data also contributed to another study, on T cells in Graves' hyperthyroidism and ophthalmopathy. The second study's authors report: A patient counted as having stable Graves' hyperthyroidism if no progression to ophthalmopathy occurred over 18 months of follow-up. The hyperthyroidism patients were between 18 and 65 years old and newly diagnosed, with a disease duration of less than 2 months. Any patient with an uncontrolled infection, another autoimmune disease, pregnancy or lactation was excluded. Diagnoses were based on clinical symptoms, serum thyroxine and TRAb, thyroid ultrasound and orbital computed tomography. A first-round RT-PCR of the TCR CDR3 used the HTBI primer set with the Qiagen OneStep RT-PCR kit. Most expanded thyroid clonotypes (frequency above 0.001) were also found in blood, which suggests that blood repertoires may mirror thyroid immune responses. A model built on a 13 V-J signature distinguished ophthalmopathy from stable hyperthyroidism, reaching around 88% sensitivity and around 81% specificity in cross-validation and 80%/75% in testing. In validation, progression to ophthalmopathy was predicted by the model with 65% to 71% sensitivity and roughly 76% specificity, a median of about 6.4 months before onset. To identify distinguishing TCR V-J signatures, a discovery cohort of 90 to 100 patients was used, comprising 43 with Graves' ophthalmopathy and about 59 with stable Graves' hyperthyroidism. An independent validation cohort of under 20 hyperthyroidism patients and approximately 17 patients who later progressed to ophthalmopathy tested prospective prediction of ophthalmopathy. The roughly 91 discovery patients were randomly divided into training and test sets at a 7:3 ratio. In six Graves' hyperthyroidism patients, the study also compared T-cell repertoires from thyroid tissue with T-cell repertoires from blood. Once sampling was done, hyperthyroidism patients were given methimazole at a starting dose of 30 mg daily, whereas ophthalmopathy patients were given high-dose intravenous methylprednisolone. Libraries were constructed in a second round of multiplex PCR, after which size selection and purification were carried out. The libraries were sequenced on an Illumina HiSeq2000 using paired-end 100 bp reads. SOAPnuke was used to process the raw data, throwing out any read that contained adapters or uncalled bases, had a mean Phred below 15, or lacked an exact constant-primer or identifier match. COPE v1.2.5 was used to merge the high-quality paired reads, and each unique nucleotide sequence was defined as a clonotype. MiTCR v1.1 was used to align clonotypes to the IMGT TRBV, TRBD and TRBJ reference segments. The analysis included only V-J combinations with a frequency above 0.0001, which together covered around 99% of the repertoires. The TCS score was defined as F50 (clonal expansion) divided by E x V (chaos), with BLOSUM62-based TCRdist calculated between CDR3 peptides within each V-J. Welch's t-statistics and random forest reduced 514 V-J features to around 14, which were used in a naive Bayes classifier (R e1071). No statistical method was used to fix the sample size in advance, and group allocation was not hidden from the investigators. According to the paper, TCR Vbeta CDR3 sequencing was carried out on approximately 140 peripheral blood samples, which came from approximately 41 ophthalmopathy, approximately 78 hyperthyroidism and about 17 progressor patients.

The chain is assembled from TRBV27 and TRBJ2-3; the D gene is perhaps TRBD2, from 5 matching bases. The sequencing used peripheral blood mononuclear cells (PBMCs), collected at new diagnosis, from a patient treated with antithyroid drugs. The TCR comes from a young man with Graves disease. Donor details come from another sample of the same person, matched by shared clones. The CDR3 is CASSSRRARMWDTQYF. The DNA is as follows: TGTGCCAGCAGTTCCAGGCGGGCGCGGATGTGGGATACGCAGTATTTT.